What follows are 19 T cell receptor beta chains derived from one specimen sequenced in a study of cytomegalovirus exposure and HLA in healthy donors. 13 Jbeta primers and 60 Vbeta primers were used for the PCR. The method was immunoSEQ multiplex PCR; TCRdb's version includes in-frame clones alone and lacks a portion of them. The sample includes about 140,000 clones, around 83% of them seen just once. The sequenced material came from PBMCs. These TCRs come from a male donor in good health and CMV-seropositive.

The chain couples TRBV9 to TRBJ2-1, with 7 bases lining up with TRBD2. Germline CDR1 is SGDLS and CDR2 is YYNGEE. This CDR3 contains 14 residues. The junction had 4 bases not matched to a gene; V was cut back by 1 base and J by 6 bases. The CDR3 spells CASSVQGLINEQFF. The CDR3 nucleotides are TGTGCCAGCAGCGTACAGGGACTAATCAATGAGCAGTTCTTC. The full variable domain, completed using reference TRBV9 and TRBJ2-1, is DSGVTQTPKHLITATGQRVTLRCSPRSGDLSVYWYQQSLDQGLQFLIQYYNGEERAKGNILERFSAQQFPDLHSELNLSSLELGDSALYFCASSVQGLINEQFFGPGTRLTVL.

The CDR3 DNA is TGTGCCAGCAGTAAGGGACAGGCGTTATATAGCAATCAGCCCCAGCATTTT. Its translation is CASSKGQALYSNQPQHF. The chain couples TRBV28 to TRBJ1-5; 8 bases agree with TRBD1. The CDR3 extends over 17 amino acids. V lost 5 bases and J lost 0; bases outside the gene matches: 9. Germline V gives CDR1 MDHEN, CDR2 SYDVKM.

V usage is TRBV13 and J usage is TRBJ1-1, with 8 positions matching TRBD1. Germline V CDR1 and CDR2: PRHDT, FYEKMQ (reference sequence). V was clipped by 10 bases and J by 0 bases; unmatched bases: 7. CDR3 length equals 14 residues. As DNA, the CDR3 is TGTGCCACCCCGGGACAGGCCATGAACACTGAAGCTTTCTTT. Translating gives CATPGQAMNTEAFF.

J is TRBJ2-1 and V is TRBV28; the match to TRBD2 covers 11 bases. Germline V lookup: CDR1 MDHEN, CDR2 SYDVKM. This CDR3 contains 18 residues. J lost 0 bases, V lost 2 bases, and 6 bases had no gene match. As DNA, the CDR3 is TGTGCCAGCAGTTTAGTAGCGGGGGGGCCCAGCTCCTACAATGAGCAGTTCTTC. This codes for CASSLVAGGPSSYNEQFF.

V and J are TRBV5-4 and TRBJ2-1; 14 bases map to TRBD2. Germline V gives CDR1 SGHNT, CDR2 YYREEE (reference sequence). CDR3 length equals 16 residues. J lost 7 bases, V lost 7 bases, and 10 bases had no gene match. In nucleotides, the CDR3 is TGTGCCAGCGGCAGCTCGGGACTAGCGGGAGTTAATGAGCAGTTCTTC. Amino acid sequence: CASGSSGLAGVNEQFF.

V gene TRBV4-1 combines with J gene TRBJ1-2; maybe TRBD1 (6 bases). CDR1 is MGHRA and CDR2 is YSYEKL in the germline V gene. This CDR3 contains 16 residues. The ends were cut back, 0 bases at V and 4 bases at J, with 15 bases in the middle. CDR3 sequence reads: CASSQESSQGLYGYTF. The CDR3 region has the DNA TGCGCCAGCAGCCAAGAGTCGTCCCAGGGGCTCTATGGCTACACCTTC.

This sequence joins TRBV19 and TRBJ2-4; D is perhaps TRBD1 (6 bases). This CDR3 spans 16 amino acids. V was trimmed by 8 bases and J by 0 bases, leaving 17 bases between them. Per the germline V gene, CDR1 is LNHDA and CDR2 is SQIVND (reference sequence). The CDR3 DNA reads TGTGCCAGTGGCAATGGACAGCCCCTAGCCAAAAACATTCAGTACTTC. Protein: CASGNGQPLAKNIQYF.

The chain links TRBV7-6 to TRBJ1-1; TRBD1 might be the D (5 bases). V was cut by 4 bases and J by 2 bases, with 11 bases left in between. The length of the CDR3 is 14 residues. Per germline, CDR1 SGHVS and CDR2 FNYEAQ. CDR3 loop: CASSSIDRNTEAFF. In nucleotides, the CDR3 is TGTGCCAGCAGCTCTATAGACAGAAACACTGAAGCTTTCTTT.

This clone was detected only a few times. An end of the junction does not agree with germline; a read error may underlie this. V and J are TRBV7-7 and TRBJ2-5, with TRBD1 as a possible D gene (5 bases). The CDR3 spans 13 residues. CDR1 SSHAT and CDR2 FNYEAQ come from the germline V gene (reference sequence). The CDR3 loop reads CASSLGVAETQYF. CDR3 DNA sequence: TGTGCTAGCAGCTTAGGGGTAGCAGAGACCCAGTACTTC.

This chain connects TRBV27 to TRBJ1-4; 10 nucleotides match TRBD1. The CDR3 is 15 amino acids. The J segment lost 8 bases and the V segment lost 2 bases, leaving 5 bases of the junction unmatched. Germline V lookup: CDR1 MNHEY, CDR2 SMNVEV (reference sequence). The CDR3 loop reads CASSLLTGGGEKLFF. The CDR3 coding sequence is TGTGCCAGCAGTTTACTGACAGGGGGCGGGGAAAAACTGTTTTTT.

This clone was found a few times. The chain joins TRBV27 to TRBJ1-1, with TRBD1 matching over 7 bases. Trimming took 6 bases from V and 1 from J; bases not matched to a gene: 5. Germline CDR1 reads MNHEY; CDR2 reads SMNVEV (reference sequence). The CDR3 runs 14 residues. The CDR3 DNA is TGTGCCAGCAGCTACGGGACAGCGAACACTGAAGCTTTCTTT. Protein product: CASSYGTANTEAFF.

The DNA for the CDR3 is TGTGCCAGCTCAACAACCGGGACAGCGAACGAGCAGTACTTC. Its protein product is CASSTTGTANEQYF. The V call is TRBV18, the J call TRBJ2-7, with TRBD1 matching 7 bases. Germline-derived CDR1 and CDR2 are KGHSH and LQKENI. J was trimmed by 5 bases and V by 5 bases; bases with no gene match: 9. The CDR3 has 14 residues.

The CDR3 protein is CASSKQVGSYEQYF. CDR3 nucleotides: TGTGCCAGCAGCAAGCAGGTTGGCTCCTACGAGCAGTACTTC. This rearrangement joins TRBV21-1 to TRBJ2-7; the table assigns TRBD1, which was not confirmed against the DNA. TRBV21-1 is annotated as a pseudogene. The CDR3 loop spans 14 amino acids.

As to this clone: At one boundary the junction diverges from the germline segment, which might be a read error. This chain connects TRBV7-7 to TRBJ2-1, with TRBD1 matching 9 bases. Germline V gives CDR1 SSHAT, CDR2 FNYEAQ (reference sequence). This CDR3 has 14 amino acids. The CDR3 DNA reads as TGTGCTAGCAGCCCCGGGACAGGGCCCAATGAGCAGTTCTTC. Translating gives CASSPGTGPNEQFF.

The chain couples TRBV25-1 to TRBJ2-7, with 7 positions matching TRBD1. Germline V gene lookup returns CDR1 MGHDK and CDR2 SYGVNS. The CDR3 is made up of 15 amino acids. V shed 2 bases, J shed 5 bases, and the junction held 9 bases outside the gene matches. CDR3 sequence (DNA): TGTGCCAGCAGTGAAGAGGAGGCAGGGGGTCACGAGCAGTACTTC. Translating it yields CASSEEEAGGHEQYF.

The chain has TRBV15 and TRBJ2-2, with TRBD1 matching 8 bases. The CDR3 length is 16 residues. In germline, CDR1 is LNHNV, CDR2 YYDKDF (reference sequence). V lost 4 bases and J lost 4; bases outside the gene matches: 8. The CDR3 protein is CATSTRTGWITGELFF. In DNA form, the CDR3 reads TGTGCCACCAGCACGCGGACAGGGTGGATCACCGGGGAGCTGTTTTTT.

The rearrangement uses TRBV6-1 and TRBJ1-6, with TRBD1 matching over 8 bases. Germline V gene data show CDR1 as MNHNS and CDR2 as SASEGT. The CDR3 is 14 residues long. V lost 6 bases to trimming and J lost 7 bases; unmatched junction nucleotides: 5. CDR3 protein: CASRGDRSNSPLHF. The DNA for the CDR3 is TGTGCCAGCAGGGGGGACAGGTCCAATTCACCCCTCCACTTT.

This clone was counted only a few times. This chain joins TRBV7-9 and TRBJ2-7, with D hard to call. Germline V gene sequence: CDR1 SEHNR, CDR2 FQNEAQ (reference sequence). V was cut by 5 bases and J by 2 bases, with 13 bases left in between. CDR3 size: 14 residues. The CDR3 DNA reads TGTGCCAGCAGCCCCACGCAGTTCACCTACGAGCAGTACTTC. Protein product: CASSPTQFTYEQYF.

This chain connects TRBV7-9 to TRBJ2-2, with a possible D match to TRBD2 (6 bases). V was cut by 3 bases and J by 5 bases, with 16 bases left in between. The CDR3 totals 16 residues. CDR1 and CDR2 (germline): SEHNR, FQNEAQ (reference sequence). CDR3 sequence reads: CASSFEVRAGTGELFF. The CDR3 nucleotides are TGTGCCAGCAGCTTCGAGGTCAGGGCGGGGACCGGGGAGCTGTTTTTT.